These T cell receptor beta chains were read from a single sample in a study of yellow fever vaccine responses in identical twins. TCRdb reprocessed the RT-PCR reads via MiXCR and lists one record per CDR3 protein. The data hold 910 or so distinct CDR3 sequences, with approximately 80% observed a single time. The sequenced sample was T cells from blood (PBMCs), unsorted or a sorted subset (not recorded which), obtained before or after yellow fever vaccination (not recorded which). These receptors all stem from a young woman who received the yellow fever vaccine. CDR3s include the opening cysteine and the closing phenylalanine or tryptophan. D genes are given only for firm matches. Clone sizes are given selectively: once, few, many, or a class where the clone is expanded.

TGTGCCAGCAGTAGTACTTACAATGAGCAGTTCTTC,CASSSTYNEQFF,.,TRBJ2-1,12,.,TRBV2
TGTGCCACCAGCAGAGATCCGATGAAGCAGCCCCAGCATTTT,CATSRDPMKQPQHF,.,TRBJ1-5,14,.,TRBV15
TGCGCCAGCAGCCGGGACATCTGGCAGTTCTTC,CASSRDIWQFF,.,TRBJ2-1,11,.,TRBV4-1
TGTGCCATCACCCAACCCGGGACAGGGGAGGGTGGCTACACCTTC,CAITQPGTGEGGYTF,TRBD1,TRBJ1-2,15,.,TRBV10-3
TGTGCCAGCAGTTACCGTGGTAGCGGGACTTGGTACTTC,CASSYRGSGTWYF,TRBD2,TRBJ2-7,13,.,TRBV6-5
TGCAGTGTCAGAGGTCTAAGCGAGGGGTACAATGAGCAGTTCTTC,CSVRGLSEGYNEQFF,.,TRBJ2-1,15,.,TRBV20-1
TGTGCCAGCAGACTAGCCGGGAGTCTCTCCTACGAGCAGTACTTC,CASRLAGSLSYEQYF,.,TRBJ2-7,15,.,TRBV11-1
TGTGCCAGCAGCCCCGGGTCGTTGGGCGCTTTCTTT,CASSPGSLGAFF,.,TRBJ1-1,12,few,TRBV6-8
TGCGCCAGCAGCCAAGATCTCCTTTTAGAGACCCAGTACTTC,CASSQDLLLETQYF,.,TRBJ2-5,14,.,TRBV4-1
TGTGCTAGTGGCCCTGAGGGACTAGCGCGATACAATGAGCAGTTCTTC,CASGPEGLARYNEQFF,TRBD2,TRBJ2-1,16,once,TRBV12-5
TGCGCCAGCAGCTTGGGGGGGAGCTCCTACAATGAGCAGTTCTTC,CASSLGGSSYNEQFF,.,TRBJ2-1,15,.,TRBV5-1
TGTGCCAGTAATCGAGCGGGGGGGTACAATGAGCAGTTCTTC,CASNRAGGYNEQFF,TRBD2,TRBJ2-1,14,.,TRBV19
TGTGCCATCGGGGCGACCAACCAGAGGACGGACGTCTTAGGCTATGGCTACACCTTC,CAIGATNQRTDVLGYGYTF,.,TRBJ1-2,19,.,TRBV10-3
TGTGCCAGCAGCTTTGCGGACAGGGCTATTGGTGAGCAGTTCTTC,CASSFADRAIGEQFF,TRBD1,TRBJ2-1,15,.,TRBV5-4
TGCGCCAGCAGTCACATTATGCGACAGGTGGATGTAGATACGCAGTATTTT,CASSHIMRQVDVDTQYF,.,TRBJ2-3,17,.,TRBV23-1